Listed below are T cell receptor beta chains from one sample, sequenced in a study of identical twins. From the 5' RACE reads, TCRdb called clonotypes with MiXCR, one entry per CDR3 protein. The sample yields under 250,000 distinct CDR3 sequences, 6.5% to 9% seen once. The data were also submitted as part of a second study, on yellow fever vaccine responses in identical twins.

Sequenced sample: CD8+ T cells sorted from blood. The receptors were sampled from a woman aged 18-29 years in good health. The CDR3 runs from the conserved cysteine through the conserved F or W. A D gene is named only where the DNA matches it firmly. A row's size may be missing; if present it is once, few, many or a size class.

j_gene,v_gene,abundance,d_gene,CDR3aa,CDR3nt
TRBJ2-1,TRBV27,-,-,CASSLSARSGDEQFF,TGTGCCAGCAGTTTATCTGCCCGGTCCGGGGATGAGCAGTTCTTC
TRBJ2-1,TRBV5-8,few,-,CASSGGTPNEQFF,TGTGCCAGCAGCGGCGGGACTCCCAATGAGCAGTTCTTC
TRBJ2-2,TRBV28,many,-,CASSFNPAGTGELFF,TGTGCCAGCAGTTTTAATCCCGCTGGGACCGGGGAGCTGTTTTTT
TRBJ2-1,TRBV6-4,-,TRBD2,CASSDTAGVHEQFF,TGTGCCAGCAGTGACACGGCGGGAGTACATGAGCAGTTCTTC
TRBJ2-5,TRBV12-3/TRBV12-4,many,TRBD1,CASSLGQGATGETQYF,TGTGCCAGCAGTTTGGGGCAGGGGGCAACGGGTGAGACCCAGTACTTC
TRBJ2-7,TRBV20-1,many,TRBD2,CSARSGRELYEQYF,TGCAGTGCACGGTCTGGGCGGGAGTTGTACGAGCAGTACTTC
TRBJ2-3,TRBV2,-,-,CASSMTEGVGDTQYF,TGTGCCAGCAGCATGACGGAGGGAGTGGGAGATACGCAGTATTTT
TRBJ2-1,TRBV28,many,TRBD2,CASSFWASGGPPEQFF,TGTGCCAGCAGTTTTTGGGCTAGCGGGGGTCCCCCCGAGCAGTTCTTC
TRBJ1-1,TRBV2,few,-,CASLSRAAGGIAFF,TGTGCCAGCCTGTCCCGGGCAGCGGGCGGGATAGCTTTCTTT
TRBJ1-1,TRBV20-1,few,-,CIFLVNTEAFF,TGCATCTTTTTGGTGAACACTGAAGCTTTCTTT
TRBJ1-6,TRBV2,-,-,CASRRGGEPPSPLHF,TGTGCCAGCAGGAGGGGAGGCGAACCACCCTCACCCCTCCACTTT
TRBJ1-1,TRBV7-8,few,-,CASSLGPLNTEAFF,TGTGCCAGCAGCCTGGGACCTCTGAACACTGAAGCTTTCTTT
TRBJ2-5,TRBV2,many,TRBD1,CASSEGQGAEETQYF,TGTGCCAGCAGTGAAGGACAGGGGGCGGAAGAGACCCAGTACTTC
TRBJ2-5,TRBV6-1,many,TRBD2,CASSPEREGLETQYF,TGTGCCAGCAGCCCAGAGCGGGAGGGCCTAGAGACCCAGTACTTC
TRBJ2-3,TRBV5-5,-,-,CASSLGQADTDTQYF,TGTGCCAGCAGCTTGGGACAGGCGGACACAGATACGCAGTATTTT
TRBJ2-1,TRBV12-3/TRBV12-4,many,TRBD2,CASRGTSGSRGNEQFF,TGTGCCAGCAGGGGGACTAGCGGGAGTCGGGGCAATGAGCAGTTCTTC
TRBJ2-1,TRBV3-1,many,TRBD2,CASSQDLPASGGPFYNEQFF,TGTGCCAGCAGCCAAGATCTTCCGGCTAGCGGGGGGCCTTTTTACAATGAGCAGTTCTTC
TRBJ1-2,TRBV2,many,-,CASSETGAANYGYTF,TGTGCCAGCAGTGAAACCGGGGCAGCTAACTATGGCTACACCTTC
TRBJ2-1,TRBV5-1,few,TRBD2,CASSHGTSGGNEQFF,TGCGCCAGCAGCCACGGGACTAGCGGAGGAAATGAGCAGTTCTTC
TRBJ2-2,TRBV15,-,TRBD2,CATSRDRRAGGHTGELFF,TGTGCCACCAGCAGAGATCGTAGAGCGGGGGGACACACCGGGGAGCTGTTTTTT
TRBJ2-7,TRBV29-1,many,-,CSVGGSLRGPYEQYF,TGCAGCGTTGGTGGGTCACTTCGGGGCCCCTACGAGCAGTACTTC
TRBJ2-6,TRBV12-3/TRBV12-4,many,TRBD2,CASSFGGSLTGANVLTF,TGTGCCAGCAGTTTCGGGGGGAGTCTAACTGGGGCCAACGTCCTGACTTTC
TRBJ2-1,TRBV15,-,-,CATSPRVAIYNEQFF,TGTGCCACCAGCCCTCGAGTTGCTATATACAATGAGCAGTTCTTC
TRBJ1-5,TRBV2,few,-,CASSPVSNQPQHF,TGTGCCAGCAGTCCGGTGAGCAATCAGCCCCAGCATTTT
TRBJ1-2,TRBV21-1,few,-,CASSKGVYRQNGYTF,TGTGCCAGCAGCAAAGGAGTGTACAGGCAGAATGGCTACACCTTC
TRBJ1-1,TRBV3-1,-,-,CASSQRQMNTEAFF,TGTGCCAGCAGCCAAAGACAGATGAACACTGAAGCTTTCTTT
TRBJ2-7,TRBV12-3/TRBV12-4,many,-,CASTPELSYEQYF,TGTGCCAGCACCCCAGAGCTCTCCTACGAGCAGTACTTC
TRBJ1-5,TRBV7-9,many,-,CASSPGGPGYQPQHF,TGTGCCAGCAGCCCGGGGGGGCCTGGCTATCAGCCCCAGCATTTT
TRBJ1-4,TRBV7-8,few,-,CASSFRGNGGNEKLFF,TGTGCCAGCAGCTTCAGGGGTAATGGGGGGAATGAAAAACTGTTTTTT
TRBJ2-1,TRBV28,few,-,CASSLLRGNEQFF,TGTGCCAGCAGCCTTTTGCGGGGCAATGAGCAGTTCTTC
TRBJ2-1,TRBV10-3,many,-,CAISEPLLTKSRGRDEQFF,TGTGCCATCAGTGAGCCCCTCCTTACGAAGAGTCGCGGTCGTGATGAGCAGTTCTTC